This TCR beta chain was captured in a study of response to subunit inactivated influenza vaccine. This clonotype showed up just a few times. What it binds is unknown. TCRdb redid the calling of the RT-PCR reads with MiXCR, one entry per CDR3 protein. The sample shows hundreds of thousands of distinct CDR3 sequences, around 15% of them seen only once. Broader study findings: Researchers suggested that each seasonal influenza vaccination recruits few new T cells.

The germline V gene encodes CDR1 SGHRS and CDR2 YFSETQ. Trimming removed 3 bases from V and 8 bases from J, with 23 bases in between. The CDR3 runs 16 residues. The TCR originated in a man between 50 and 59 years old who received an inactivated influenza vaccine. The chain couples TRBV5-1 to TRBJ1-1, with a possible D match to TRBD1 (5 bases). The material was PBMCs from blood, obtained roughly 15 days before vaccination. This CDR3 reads CASSWGSTSRALEAFF. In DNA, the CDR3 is TGCGCCAGCAGCTGGGGGAGTACGTCTAGGGCATTGGAAGCTTTCTTT.